This T cell receptor (beta chain) comes out of a study of blood T cell repertoires in COVID-19. Study-wide context: The samples span acute and convalescent COVID-19 from the United States, Italy and Spain. T cells, B-cell-depleted T cells, or PBMCs provided the cDNA or gDNA that served as material.

Germline CDR1 MNHEY, CDR2 SMNVEV (reference sequence). The CDR3 spans 15 residues. V was shortened by 5 bases and J by 1 base, with 14 bases between the two germline ends. Authors' methods: Amplification of reference gene primers provided the estimated nucleated cell counts. Clones were read by immunoSEQ multiplex PCR, and TCRdb kept only the in-frame ones, dropping some. The V and J calls and the clone size are those of that table, but D and trimming were determined from the DNA. The repertoire holds around 100,000 clones, about 90% seen once, with roughly 14% in the top ten. The sample was peripheral blood. This clonotype was sampled from a man between 50 and 59 years old with acute or convalescent COVID-19. This chain joins TRBV27 and TRBJ2-5, with D possibly matching TRBD2 (5 bases). CDR3 protein: CASSPVWSGQETQYF. CDR3 nucleotides: TGTGCCAGCAGTCCCGTTTGGAGCGGCCAAGAGACCCAGTACTTC.